This T cell receptor beta chain came from a study of blood T cell repertoires in COVID-19. About the research overall: Both acute and convalescent COVID-19 samples were obtained from the United States, Italy and Spain. Nucleic acid was either cDNA or gDNA, and it came from T cells, B-cell-depleted T cells, or PBMCs.

Germline-derived CDR1 and CDR2 are LNHDA and SQIVND (reference sequence). The CDR3 runs 19 residues. V was clipped by 1 base and J by 4 bases; unmatched bases: 13. The assay was immunoSEQ multiplex PCR, and TCRdb's table has in-frame clones only and misses some. The repertoire holds 25,000 to 35,000 clones, with nearly 90% as singletons. The sequence was collected from a man aged 60 to 75 with active COVID-19. The chain recombines TRBV19 with TRBJ2-6, with 7 nucleotides matching TRBD1. The material sequenced was peripheral blood. The CDR3 nucleotides read TGTGCCAGTAGTATAGGGACAGGAAGGCCCTTCGGGGGGGCCAACGTCCTGACTTTC. Protein: CASSIGTGRPFGGANVLTF. The full variable domain, completed using reference TRBV19 and TRBJ2-6, is DGGITQSPKYLFRKEGQNVTLSCEQNLNHDAMYWYRQDPGQGLRLIYYSQIVNDFQKGDIAEGYSVSREKKESFPLTVTSAQKNPTAFYLCASSIGTGRPFGGANVLTFGAGSRLTVL.